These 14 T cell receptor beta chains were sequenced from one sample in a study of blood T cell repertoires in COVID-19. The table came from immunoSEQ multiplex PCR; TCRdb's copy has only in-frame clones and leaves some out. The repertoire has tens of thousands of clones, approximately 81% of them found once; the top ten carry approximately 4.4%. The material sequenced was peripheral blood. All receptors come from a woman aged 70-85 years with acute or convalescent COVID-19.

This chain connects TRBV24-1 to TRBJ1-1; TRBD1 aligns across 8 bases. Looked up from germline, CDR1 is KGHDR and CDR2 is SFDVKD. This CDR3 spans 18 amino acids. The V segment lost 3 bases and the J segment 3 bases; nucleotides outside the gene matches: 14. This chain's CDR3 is CATSDPGQASPMHTEAFF. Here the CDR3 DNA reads TGTGCCACCAGTGATCCGGGACAGGCTTCTCCCATGCACACTGAAGCTTTCTTT.

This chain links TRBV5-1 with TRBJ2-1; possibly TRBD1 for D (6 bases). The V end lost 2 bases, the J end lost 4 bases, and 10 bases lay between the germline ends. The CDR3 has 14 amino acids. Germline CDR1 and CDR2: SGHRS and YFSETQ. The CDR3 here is CASSFPRGYNEQFF. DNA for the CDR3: TGCGCCAGCAGCTTTCCCAGGGGTTACAATGAGCAGTTCTTC.

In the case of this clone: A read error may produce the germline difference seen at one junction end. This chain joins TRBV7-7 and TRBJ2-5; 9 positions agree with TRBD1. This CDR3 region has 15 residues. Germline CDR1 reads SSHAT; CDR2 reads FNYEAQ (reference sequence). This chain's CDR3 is CASSLGGTGQETQYF. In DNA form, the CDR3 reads TGTGCTAGCAGCTTAGGCGGGACAGGGCAAGAGACCCAGTACTTC.

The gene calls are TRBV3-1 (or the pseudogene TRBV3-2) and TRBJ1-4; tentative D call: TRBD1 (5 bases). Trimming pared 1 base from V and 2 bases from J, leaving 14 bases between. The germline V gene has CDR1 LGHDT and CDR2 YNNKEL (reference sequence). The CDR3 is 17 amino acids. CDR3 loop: CASSQVAGITTNEKLFF. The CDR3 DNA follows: TGTGCCAGCAGCCAAGTAGCAGGGATTACGACTAATGAAAAACTGTTTTTT.

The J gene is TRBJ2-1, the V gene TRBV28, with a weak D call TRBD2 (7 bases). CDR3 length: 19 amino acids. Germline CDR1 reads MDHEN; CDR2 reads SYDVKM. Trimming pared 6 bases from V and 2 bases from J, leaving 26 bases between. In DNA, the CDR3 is TGTGCCAGCAGCTTGGGGGGGCCAGGCCGACTAGCTCCCTACAATGAGCAGTTCTTC. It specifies CASSLGGPGRLAPYNEQFF.

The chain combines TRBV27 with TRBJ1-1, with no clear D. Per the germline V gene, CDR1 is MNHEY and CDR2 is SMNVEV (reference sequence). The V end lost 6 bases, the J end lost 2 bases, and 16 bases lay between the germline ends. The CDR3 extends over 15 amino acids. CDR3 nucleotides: TGTGCCAGCAGACTCAACAGAGGGCCCAACACTGAAGCTTTCTTT. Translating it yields CASRLNRGPNTEAFF.

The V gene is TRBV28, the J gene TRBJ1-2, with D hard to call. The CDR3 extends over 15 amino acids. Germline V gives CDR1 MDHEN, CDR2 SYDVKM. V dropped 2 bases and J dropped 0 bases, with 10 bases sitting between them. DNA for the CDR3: TGTGCCAGCAGTTTAACCCCCCCGGCTAACTATGGCTACACCTTC. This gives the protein CASSLTPPANYGYTF.

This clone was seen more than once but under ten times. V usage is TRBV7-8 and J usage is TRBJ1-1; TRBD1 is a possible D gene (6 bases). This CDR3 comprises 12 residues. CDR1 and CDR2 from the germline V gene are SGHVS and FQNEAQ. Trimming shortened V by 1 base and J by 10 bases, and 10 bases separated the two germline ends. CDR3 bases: TGTGCCAGCAGCTTAGTGAGGGGGAGAGCTTTCTTT. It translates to CASSLVRGRAFF.

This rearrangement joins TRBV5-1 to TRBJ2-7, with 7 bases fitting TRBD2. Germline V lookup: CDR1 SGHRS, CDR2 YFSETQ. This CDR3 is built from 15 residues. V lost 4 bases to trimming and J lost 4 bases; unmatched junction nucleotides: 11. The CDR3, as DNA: TGCGCCAGCAGCCCGCGGCCTAGCGGAGGGTACGAGCAGTACTTC. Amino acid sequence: CASSPRPSGGYEQYF.

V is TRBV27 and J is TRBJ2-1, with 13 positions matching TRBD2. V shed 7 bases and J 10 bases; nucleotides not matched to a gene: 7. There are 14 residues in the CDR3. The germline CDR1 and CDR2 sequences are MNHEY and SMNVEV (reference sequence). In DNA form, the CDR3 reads TGTGCCAGCATGCGACTAGCGGGAGGCAGGGAGCAGTTCTTC. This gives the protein CASMRLAGGREQFF.

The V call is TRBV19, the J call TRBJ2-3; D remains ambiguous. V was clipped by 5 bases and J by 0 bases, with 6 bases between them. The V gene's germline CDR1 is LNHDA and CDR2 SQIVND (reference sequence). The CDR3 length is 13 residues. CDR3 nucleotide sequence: TGTGCCAGTAGTGTGACAAGCACAGATACGCAGTATTTT. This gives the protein CASSVTSTDTQYF.

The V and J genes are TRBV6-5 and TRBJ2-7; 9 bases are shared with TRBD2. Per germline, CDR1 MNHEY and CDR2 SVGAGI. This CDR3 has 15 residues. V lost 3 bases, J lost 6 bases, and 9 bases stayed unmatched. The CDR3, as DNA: TGTGCCAGCAGTTATCGGGGTAGCGGGGGCATCGAGCAGTACTTC. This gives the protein CASSYRGSGGIEQYF.

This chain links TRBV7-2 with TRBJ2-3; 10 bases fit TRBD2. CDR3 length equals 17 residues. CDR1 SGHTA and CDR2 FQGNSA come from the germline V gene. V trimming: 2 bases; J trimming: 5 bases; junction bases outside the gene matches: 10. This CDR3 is CASSLLPAGGPKDTQYF. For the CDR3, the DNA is TGTGCCAGCAGCTTACTACCAGCGGGAGGGCCCAAAGATACGCAGTATTTT.

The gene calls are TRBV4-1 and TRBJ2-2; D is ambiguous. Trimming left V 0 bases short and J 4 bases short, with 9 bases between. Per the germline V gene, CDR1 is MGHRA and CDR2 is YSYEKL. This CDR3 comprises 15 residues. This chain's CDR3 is CASSQDLRPTGELFF. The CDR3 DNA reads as TGCGCCAGCAGCCAAGATCTACGCCCCACCGGGGAGCTGTTTTTT.